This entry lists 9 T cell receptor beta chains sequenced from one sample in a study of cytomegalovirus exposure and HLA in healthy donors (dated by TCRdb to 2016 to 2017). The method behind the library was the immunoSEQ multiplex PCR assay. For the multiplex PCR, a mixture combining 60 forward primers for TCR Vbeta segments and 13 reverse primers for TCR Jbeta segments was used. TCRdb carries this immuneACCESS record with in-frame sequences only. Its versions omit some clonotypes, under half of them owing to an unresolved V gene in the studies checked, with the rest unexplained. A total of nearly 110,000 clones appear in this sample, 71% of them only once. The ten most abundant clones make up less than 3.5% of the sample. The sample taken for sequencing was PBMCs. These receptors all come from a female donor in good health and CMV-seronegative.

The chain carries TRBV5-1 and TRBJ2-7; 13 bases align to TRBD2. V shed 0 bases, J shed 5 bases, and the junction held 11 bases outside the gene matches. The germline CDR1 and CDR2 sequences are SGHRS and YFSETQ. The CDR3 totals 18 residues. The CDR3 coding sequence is TGCGCCAGCAGCTTGGGGACTAGCGGGAGTAGAATCCCCCACGAGCAGTACTTC. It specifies CASSLGTSGSRIPHEQYF. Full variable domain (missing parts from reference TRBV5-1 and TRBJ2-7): KAGVTQTPRYLIKTRGQQVTLSCSPISGHRSVSWYQQTPGQGLQFLFEYFSETQRNKGNFPGRFSGRQFSNSRSEMNVSTLELGDSALYLCASSLGTSGSRIPHEQYFGPGTRLTVT.

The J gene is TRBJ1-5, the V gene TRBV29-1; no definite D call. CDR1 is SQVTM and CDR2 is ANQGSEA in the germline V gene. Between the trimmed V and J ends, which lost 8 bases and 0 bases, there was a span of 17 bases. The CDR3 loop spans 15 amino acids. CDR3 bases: TGCAGCCCTCCGGACTGGGGATATAGCAATCAGCCCCAGCATTTT. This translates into CSPPDWGYSNQPQHF.

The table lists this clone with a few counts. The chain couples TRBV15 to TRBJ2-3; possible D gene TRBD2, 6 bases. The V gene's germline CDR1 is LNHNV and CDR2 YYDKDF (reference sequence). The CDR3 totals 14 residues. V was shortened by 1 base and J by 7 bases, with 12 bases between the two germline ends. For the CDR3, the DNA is TGTGCCACCAGCAGAGGAGGCGGGATTAATACGCAGTATTTT. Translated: CATSRGGGINTQYF.

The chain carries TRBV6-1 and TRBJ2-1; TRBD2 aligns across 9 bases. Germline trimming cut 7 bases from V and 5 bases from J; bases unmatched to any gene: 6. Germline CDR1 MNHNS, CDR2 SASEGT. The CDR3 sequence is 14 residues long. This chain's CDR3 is CASNPGLANNEQFF. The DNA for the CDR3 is TGTGCCAGCAATCCGGGACTAGCAAACAATGAGCAGTTCTTC.

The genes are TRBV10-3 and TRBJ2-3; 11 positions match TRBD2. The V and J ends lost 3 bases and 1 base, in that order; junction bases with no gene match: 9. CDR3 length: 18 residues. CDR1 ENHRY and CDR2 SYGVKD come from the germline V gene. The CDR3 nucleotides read TGTGCCATCAGTGAAGCGGGGACTAGCGGTTCGCGCACAGATACGCAGTATTTT. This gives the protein CAISEAGTSGSRTDTQYF.

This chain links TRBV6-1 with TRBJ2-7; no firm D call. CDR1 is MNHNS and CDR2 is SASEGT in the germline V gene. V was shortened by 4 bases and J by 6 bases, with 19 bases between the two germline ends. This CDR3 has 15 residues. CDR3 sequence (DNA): TGTGCCAGCAGTGTAGCCATGTCTACCCCCACCGAGCAGTACTTC. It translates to CASSVAMSTPTEQYF.

As DNA, the CDR3 is TGCGCCAGCCGCCTAGCCCGCCGGGACAGCAATGAGCAGTTCTTC. Protein: CASRLARRDSNEQFF. This chain joins TRBV5-1 and TRBJ2-1, with 7 bases that match TRBD1. The CDR3 has 15 amino acids. V lost 7 bases, J lost 6 bases, and 13 bases stayed unmatched. Per germline, CDR1 SGHRS and CDR2 YFSETQ.

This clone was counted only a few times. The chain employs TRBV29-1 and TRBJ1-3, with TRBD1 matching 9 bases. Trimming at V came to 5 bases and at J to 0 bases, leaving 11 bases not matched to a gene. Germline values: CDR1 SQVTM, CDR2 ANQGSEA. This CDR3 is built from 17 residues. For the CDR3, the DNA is TGCAGCGTTTGGACAGGGGATTACGGGTACTCTGGAAACACCATATATTTT. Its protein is CSVWTGDYGYSGNTIYF.

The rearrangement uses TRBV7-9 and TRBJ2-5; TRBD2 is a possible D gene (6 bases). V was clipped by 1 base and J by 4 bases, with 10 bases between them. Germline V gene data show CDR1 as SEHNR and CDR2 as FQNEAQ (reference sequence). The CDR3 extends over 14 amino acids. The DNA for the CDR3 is TGTGCCAGCAGCTTAGTCGGGGGATTAGAGACCCAGTACTTC. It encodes CASSLVGGLETQYF.